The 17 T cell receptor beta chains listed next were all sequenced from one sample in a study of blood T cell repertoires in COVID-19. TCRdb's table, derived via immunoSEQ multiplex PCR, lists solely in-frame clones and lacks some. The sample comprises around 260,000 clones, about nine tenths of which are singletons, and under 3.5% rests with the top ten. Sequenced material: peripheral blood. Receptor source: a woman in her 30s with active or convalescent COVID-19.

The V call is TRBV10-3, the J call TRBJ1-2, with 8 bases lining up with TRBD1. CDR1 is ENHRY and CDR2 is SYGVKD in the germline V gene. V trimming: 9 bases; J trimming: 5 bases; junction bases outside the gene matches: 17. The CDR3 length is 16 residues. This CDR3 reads CAMKEGTGQGRYGYTF. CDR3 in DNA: TGTGCCATGAAGGAGGGGACAGGCCAGGGTCGATATGGCTACACCTTC.

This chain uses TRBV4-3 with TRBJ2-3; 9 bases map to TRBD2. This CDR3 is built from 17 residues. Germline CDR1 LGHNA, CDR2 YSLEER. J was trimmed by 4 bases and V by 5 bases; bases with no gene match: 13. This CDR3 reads CASSGTGTSFGADTQYF. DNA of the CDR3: TGCGCCAGCAGCGGCACCGGGACTAGCTTTGGCGCAGATACGCAGTATTTT.

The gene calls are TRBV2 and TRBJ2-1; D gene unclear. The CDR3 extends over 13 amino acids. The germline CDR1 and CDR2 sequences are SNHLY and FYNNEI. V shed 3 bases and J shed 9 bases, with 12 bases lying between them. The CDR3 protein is CASSDAISSEQFF. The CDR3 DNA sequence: TGTGCCAGCAGTGACGCCATTTCCAGTGAGCAGTTCTTC.

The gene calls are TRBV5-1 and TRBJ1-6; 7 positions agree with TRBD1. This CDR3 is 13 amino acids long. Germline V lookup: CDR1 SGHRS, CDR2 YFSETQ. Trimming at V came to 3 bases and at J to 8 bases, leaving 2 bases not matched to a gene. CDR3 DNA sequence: TGCGCCAGCAGCTCCAGGGGGGATTCACCCCTCCACTTT. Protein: CASSSRGDSPLHF.

For the CDR3, the DNA is TGCGCCAGCAGCTTGGCCGGGACAAGGGAAGGGTCACCCCTCCACTTT. Amino acid sequence: CASSLAGTREGSPLHF. The rearrangement links TRBV5-1 to TRBJ1-6; the D gene is possibly TRBD1 (6 bases). Trimming removed 0 bases from V and 10 bases from J, with 17 bases in between. CDR3 length: 16 residues. The germline CDR1 and CDR2 sequences are SGHRS and YFSETQ.

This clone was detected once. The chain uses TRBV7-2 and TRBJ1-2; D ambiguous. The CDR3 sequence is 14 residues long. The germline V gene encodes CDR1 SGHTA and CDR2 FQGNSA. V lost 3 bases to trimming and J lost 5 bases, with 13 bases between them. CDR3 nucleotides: TGTGCCAGCAGCTTTGCCGCTCCGGGGTATGGCTACACCTTC. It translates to CASSFAAPGYGYTF.

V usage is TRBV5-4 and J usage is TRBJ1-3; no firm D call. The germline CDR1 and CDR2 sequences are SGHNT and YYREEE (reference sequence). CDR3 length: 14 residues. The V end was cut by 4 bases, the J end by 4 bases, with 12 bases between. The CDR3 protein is CASSPGLSGNTIYF. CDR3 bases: TGTGCCAGCAGCCCTGGACTATCGGGAAACACCATATATTTT.

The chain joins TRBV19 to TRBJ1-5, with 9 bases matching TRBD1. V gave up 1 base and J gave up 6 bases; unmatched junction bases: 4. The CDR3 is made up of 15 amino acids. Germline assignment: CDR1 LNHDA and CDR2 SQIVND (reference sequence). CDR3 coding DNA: TGTGCCAGTAGTATAGGGACAGGGGACGGTCAGCCCCAGCATTTT. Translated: CASSIGTGDGQPQHF.

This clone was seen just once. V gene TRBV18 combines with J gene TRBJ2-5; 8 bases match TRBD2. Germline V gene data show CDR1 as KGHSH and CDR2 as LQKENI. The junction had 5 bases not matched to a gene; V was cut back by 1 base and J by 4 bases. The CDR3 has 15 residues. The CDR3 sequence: CASSPRRGGGETQYF. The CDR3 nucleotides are TGTGCCAGCTCACCACGCCGGGGGGGCGGAGAGACCCAGTACTTC. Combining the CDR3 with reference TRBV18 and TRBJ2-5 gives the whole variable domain NAGVMQNPRHLVRRRGQEARLRCSPMKGHSHVYWYRQLPEEGLKFMVYLQKENIIDESGMPKERFSAEFPKEGPSILRIQQVVRGDSAAYFCASSPRRGGGETQYFGPGTRLLVL.

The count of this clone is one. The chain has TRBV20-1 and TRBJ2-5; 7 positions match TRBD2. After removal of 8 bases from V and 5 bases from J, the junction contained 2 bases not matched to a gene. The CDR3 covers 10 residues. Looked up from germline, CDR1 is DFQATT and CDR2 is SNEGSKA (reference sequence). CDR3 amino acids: CSRGEETQYF. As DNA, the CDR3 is TGCAGTCGGGGGGAGGAGACCCAGTACTTC.

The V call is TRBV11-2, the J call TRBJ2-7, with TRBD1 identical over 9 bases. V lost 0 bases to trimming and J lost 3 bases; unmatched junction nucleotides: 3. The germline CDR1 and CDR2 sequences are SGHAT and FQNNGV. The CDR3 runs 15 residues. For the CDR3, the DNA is TGTGCCAGCAGCTTAGATCGGGACAGGGTCTACGAGCAGTACTTC. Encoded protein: CASSLDRDRVYEQYF.

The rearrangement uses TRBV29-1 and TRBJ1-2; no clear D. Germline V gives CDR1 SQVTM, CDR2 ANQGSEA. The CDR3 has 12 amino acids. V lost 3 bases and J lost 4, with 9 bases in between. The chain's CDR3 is CSVDRITYGYTF. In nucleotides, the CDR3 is TGCAGCGTTGACAGGATTACCTATGGCTACACCTTC.

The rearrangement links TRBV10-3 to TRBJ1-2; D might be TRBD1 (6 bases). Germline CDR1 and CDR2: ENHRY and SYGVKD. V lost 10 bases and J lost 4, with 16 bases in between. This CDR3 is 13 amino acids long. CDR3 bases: TGTGCCAGCCACGAGACAGGCGGCTATGGCTACACCTTC. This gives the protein CASHETGGYGYTF.

Here the CDR3 DNA reads TGTGCCACCAGCAGAGATCATCCCGCGGGCGGGACTGAAGCTTTCTTT. Translating it yields CATSRDHPAGGTEAFF. The chain couples TRBV15 to TRBJ1-1; unclear D gene. CDR1 LNHNV and CDR2 YYDKDF come from the germline V gene (reference sequence). Trimming pared 0 bases from V and 5 bases from J, leaving 16 bases between. This CDR3 spans 16 amino acids.

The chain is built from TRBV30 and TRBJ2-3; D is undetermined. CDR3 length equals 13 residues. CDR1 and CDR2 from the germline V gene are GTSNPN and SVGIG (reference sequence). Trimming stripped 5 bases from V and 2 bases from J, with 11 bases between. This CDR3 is CAWLNSLTDTQYF. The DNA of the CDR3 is TGTGCCTGGCTGAACAGCCTCACAGATACGCAGTATTTT.

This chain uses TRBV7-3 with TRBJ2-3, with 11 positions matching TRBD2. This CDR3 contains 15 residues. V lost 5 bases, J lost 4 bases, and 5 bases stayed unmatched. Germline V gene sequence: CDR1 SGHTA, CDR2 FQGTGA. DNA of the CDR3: TGTGCCAGCAGCCCTAGCGGGGGGAGGGCAGATACGCAGTATTTT. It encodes CASSPSGGRADTQYF.

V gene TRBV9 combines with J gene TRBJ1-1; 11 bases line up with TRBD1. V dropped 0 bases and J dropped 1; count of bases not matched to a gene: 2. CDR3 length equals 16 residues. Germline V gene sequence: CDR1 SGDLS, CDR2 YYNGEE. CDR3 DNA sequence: TGTGCCAGCAGCGTAGCGGGACAGGGGGGGAACACTGAAGCTTTCTTT. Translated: CASSVAGQGGNTEAFF.